The rows below give T cell receptor beta chains drawn from one sample of a study of identical twins. TCRdb analysed the 5' RACE reads with MiXCR anew, one entry per CDR3 protein. The sample shows approximately 1.8 million distinct CDR3 sequences, 25% to 35% of them seen only once. The sequenced sample was cord blood. These receptors originate from a newborn girl in good health. Both conserved end residues are part of each CDR3. Fields, in order: clone size, J gene, V gene, D gene, CDR3 DNA, CDR3 protein. The D gene is left open where the match is weak. Expanded clones get a size class; other rows say once, few or many, or leave the size out.

NA TRBJ1-1 TRBV20-1 TRBD1 TGCAGTGCTAAAGAGGCAGGGGGCCAAGAAGCTTTCTTT CSAKEAGGQEAFF
NA TRBJ2-1 TRBV20-1 NA TGCAATGCTAGAGGGGGTGAGCAGTTCTTC CNARGGEQFF
NA TRBJ1-1 TRBV12-5 NA TGTGCTAGTGGTTTACCCTGGATGAACACTGAAGCTTTCTTT CASGLPWMNTEAFF
few TRBJ2-5 TRBV12-3/TRBV12-4 NA TGTGCCAGCAGTACATCGGATACAGAGACCCAGTACTTC CASSTSDTETQYF
NA TRBJ2-5 TRBV28 NA TGTGCCAGCAGGCCAGGGGAGATGGAAGAGACCCTGTACTTC CASRPGEMEETLYF
NA TRBJ2-7 TRBV7-8 NA TGTGCCAGCAGCTTAGGGGGGGGGCGCGAGCAGTACTTC CASSLGGGREQYF
few TRBJ2-7 TRBV20-1 NA TGCAGTGCTAGCACAGGGCCTACCTACGAGCAGTACTTC CSASTGPTYEQYF
few TRBJ2-3 TRBV4-1 NA TGCGCCAGCAGCCCAAGTTGGTCAGACACAGATACGCAGTATTTT CASSPSWSDTDTQYF
few TRBJ2-3 TRBV20-1 NA TGCAGTGCTAGAGGTTCGGTCCGGGATACGCAGTATTTT CSARGSVRDTQYF
NA TRBJ2-4 TRBV2 TRBD2 TGTGCCAGTAGGGGGACTAGCGGGGGGACTAAAAACATTCAGTACTTC CASRGTSGGTKNIQYF
NA TRBJ1-6 TRBV7-2 NA TGTGCCAGCAGCTTAAGAAGGGGGTTCGGGTTGCTTAATTCACCCCTCCACTTT CASSLRRGFGLLNSPLHF
NA TRBJ1-2 TRBV2 NA TGTGCCAGCAGTGAAAATGGGTGCCCGTGTAACTATGGCTACACCTTC CASSENGCPCNYGYTF
once TRBJ1-2 TRBV14 TRBD1 TGTGTCAGCAGCCGGACAGGGACTAACTATGGCTACACCTTC CVSSRTGTNYGYTF
NA TRBJ1-3 TRBV20-1 NA TGCAGTCCGTCCGGACACCAGCTCTGGGCCACCATATATTTT CSPSGHQLWATIYF
NA TRBJ1-1 TRBV20-1 NA TGCAGTGCCCCCAAGGGGGGGATGAACACTGAAGCTTTCTTT CSAPKGGMNTEAFF
NA TRBJ2-3 TRBV24-1 TRBD2 TGTGCCACCAGTGATCCGGGGGGGGGCGCAGATACGCAGTATTTT CATSDPGGGADTQYF
NA TRBJ2-3 TRBV20-1 TRBD2 TGCAGTGCTCCGGTCGGGGGGACGCAGTATTTT CSAPVGGTQYF
few TRBJ1-6 TRBV7-8 TRBD1 TGTGCCAGCAGCTTAGCAAATCGGGACAGGGGGCTAGTAAATTCACCCCTCCACTTT CASSLANRDRGLVNSPLHF
NA TRBJ2-2 TRBV6-1 NA TGTGCCAGCAGTGAAGCGGCTCGGGTCCGAGCCGGGGAGCTGTTTTTT CASSEAARVRAGELFF
NA TRBJ2-5 TRBV12-3/TRBV12-4 NA TGTGCCAGCAGTTTAGGGACGACCTCGGGGCAGTACTTC CASSLGTTSGQYF
few TRBJ1-4 TRBV4-2 TRBD1 TGTGCCAGCAGCCAAGAAAAGACAGGGCGTAATGAAAAACTGTTTTTT CASSQEKTGRNEKLFF
NA TRBJ2-3 TRBV28 NA TGTGCCAGCAGTTTCCCCCCATCCACAGATACGCAGTCTTTT CASSFPPSTDTQSF
few TRBJ2-1 TRBV5-4 TRBD2 TGTGCCAGCAGCTCCTTCGGGACTAGTCACAATGAGCAGTTCTTC CASSSFGTSHNEQFF
NA TRBJ2-4 TRBV20-1 TRBD1 TGCAGTGTTAGACGACAGGGGCGGGACATTCAGTACTTC CSVRRQGRDIQYF
NA TRBJ2-7 TRBV12-3/TRBV12-4 TRBD2 TGTGCCAGCACCATTTTACGGGCGGGGGGCTACGAGCAGTACTTC CASTILRAGGYEQYF
NA TRBJ2-2 TRBV4-2 NA TGTGCCAGCAGCCAACTGGGAGAACTGAACACCGGGGAGCTGTTTTTT CASSQLGELNTGELFF
NA TRBJ1-1 TRBV7-8 NA TGTGCCAGCAGCTTAGCATTTTTCCGGGGGAACACTGAAGCTTTCTTT CASSLAFFRGNTEAFF
NA TRBJ2-7 TRBV5-5 NA TGTGCCAGCAGCTTGCCCCCGGTAGCCTACGAGCAGTACTTC CASSLPPVAYEQYF
few TRBJ2-1 TRBV6-2/TRBV6-3 TRBD1 TGTGCCAGCATCCCATCGGACAGGGCCTACTACAATGAGCAGTTCTTC CASIPSDRAYYNEQFF
NA TRBJ1-1 TRBV29-1 NA TGCAGCGTTGCCGGACAGTTCAACACTGAAGCTTTCTTT CSVAGQFNTEAFF
NA TRBJ2-1 TRBV6-6 NA TGTGCCAGCAGCCACCCTGACAAGCACAGTGAGCAGTTCTTC CASSHPDKHSEQFF
NA TRBJ2-2 TRBV20-1 NA TGCAGTGCTCCCAAGACAGCGAACACCGGGGAGCTGTTTTTT CSAPKTANTGELFF
few TRBJ2-1 TRBV20-1 TRBD2 TGCAGTGCTAGCGTAGCGGGGGCCTACAATGAGCAGTTCTTC CSASVAGAYNEQFF
few TRBJ1-4 TRBV28 NA TGTGCCAGCAGTTTATCGACCCTTGAACTGTTTTTT CASSLSTLELFF
NA TRBJ2-7 TRBV27 TRBD2 TGTGCCAGCAGTTTAAGAGGACTAGCGGTTTACGAGCAGTACTTC CASSLRGLAVYEQYF
NA TRBJ2-5 TRBV6-6 NA TGTGCCAGCAGTTCCCCGATTAGGACCCAGTACTTC CASSSPIRTQYF
NA TRBJ2-5 TRBV7-2 TRBD2 TGTGCCAGCAGATTAAGCGGGGGGGCTTTCGATGAGCAGTACTTC CASRLSGGAFDEQYF
many TRBJ1-2 TRBV20-1 NA TGCAGTGCTAGAGACCAGGGAGGCTACACCTTC CSARDQGGYTF
many TRBJ2-7 TRBV3-1 NA TGTGCCAGCAGCCAAGTCGGCGAGCAGTACTTC CASSQVGEQYF
NA TRBJ2-1 TRBV6-1 TRBD2 TGTGCCAGCATCTCCCGCGGGAGGGCCGTAGTCAATGAGCAGTTCTTC CASISRGRAVVNEQFF
once TRBJ1-6 TRBV20-1 NA TGCAGTGCTAGAGATCCAGGGAGGGTCAGTTCACCCCTCCACTTT CSARDPGRVSSPLHF
NA TRBJ2-1 TRBV5-6 TRBD2 TGTGCCAGCAGCTTTTCGCTAGCGGGTCTTAATGAGCAGTTCTTC CASSFSLAGLNEQFF
NA TRBJ1-2 TRBV27 NA TGTGCCAGCAGTTTAATGCCAGGGCAGAACTATGGCTACACCTTC CASSLMPGQNYGYTF
few TRBJ2-1 TRBV19 NA TGTGCCAGTAGTGCCTTAGCTTGGGGCAATGAGCAGTTCTTC CASSALAWGNEQFF
few TRBJ2-3 TRBV20-1 NA TGCAGTGCTAGAGATTATTTGGGGGGAGCATCGACAGATACGCAGTATTTT CSARDYLGGASTDTQYF
many TRBJ2-1 TRBV28 NA TGTGCCAGCACCCACAGAGGCAGGGTGTACAATGAGCAGTTCTTC CASTHRGRVYNEQFF
few TRBJ2-5 TRBV16 NA TGTGCCAGCAGCCAATCGGCCCTAGCGCCACAAGAGACCCAGTACTTC CASSQSALAPQETQYF
NA TRBJ2-1 TRBV5-1 NA TGCGCCAGCAGCTTGTCTAGCGAAGAGCAGTTCTTC CASSLSSEEQFF
NA TRBJ1-1 TRBV6-5 NA TGTGCCAGCAGGCGGGCGCTGAACACTGAAGCTTTCTTT CASRRALNTEAFF